The 13 T cell receptor delta chains below were found in one sample sequenced in a study of γδ T cells in repeated Plasmodium falciparum infection. TCRdb reanalysed the multiplex PCR reads via CATT. The sample has under 50,000 delta-chain clones, 1.6% seen once; the top ten hold 6.5% to 9.5%. Bulk repertoires came from Vgamma9/Vdelta2+ or Vdelta2-negative gammadelta T cells flow-sorted from PBMC. What was sequenced was gamma-delta T cells from blood. Receptors were obtained from a pool of human donors (malaria-infected and uninfected, not separated).

This clone was seen a handful of times. One base separates it from a far larger clone, so it is likely a read error. The same CDR3 arises from other DNA sequences in this sample as well. V usage is TRDV1 and J usage is TRDJ1; D is possibly TRDD3 (5 bases). Germline V gives CDR1 TSWWSYY, CDR2 QGS. The CDR3 is 19 amino acids. In DNA form, the CDR3 reads TGCGCTCTTGGGGAAGGGGTCCCACGCGGTGTTGTATGTACCGATAAACTCATCTTT. It encodes CALGEGVPRGVVCTDKLIF.

The table lists this clone with a few counts. This chain connects TRDV1 to TRDJ1, with D tentatively TRDD3 (5 bases). The germline gives CDR1 TSWWSYY, CDR2 QGS. This CDR3 has 15 amino acids. Trimming took off 6 bases at V and 0 bases at J, with 14 bases between the two ends. CDR3 DNA: TGTGCTCTTGGCTCCAAAGGGGAGTACACCGATAAACTCATCTTT. Its translation: CALGSKGEYTDKLIF.

Concerning this clone: TCRdb pairs this DNA with a much larger clone's protein that differs at residue 8, likely a read error; the protein shown was translated from the DNA. The chain combines TRDV1 with TRDJ1, with TRDD3 matching 8 bases. The J gene is absent in TCRdb and was assigned here via DNA matching to germline. The germline V gene has CDR1 TSWWSYY and CDR2 QGS. J gave up 1 base and V 6 bases, and 16 bases lay outside the gene matches. The CDR3 sequence is 18 residues long. CDR3 region: CALGSAYRGIIITDKLIF. In DNA, the CDR3 is TGTGCTCTTGGTAGTGCCTACCGGGGGATAATTATCACCGATAAACTCATCTTT.

A word on this clone: TCRdb's protein for this DNA is that of a much larger clone and differs from the translation at residue 14, likely a read error; the protein shown is the DNA translation. The chain couples TRDV2 to TRDJ1, with D possibly matching TRDD3 (6 bases). TCRdb lists no J gene, so it was determined here by aligning the DNA to germline. V shed 0 bases and J shed 9 bases, with 25 bases lying between them. Germline CDR1 and CDR2: GEAIGNYY and EKD. The CDR3 contains 17 residues. The DNA for the CDR3 is TGTGCCTGTGACACCCGTGTTGATACTGGGTGCGAGTGTGAACTCATCTTT. This encodes CACDTRVDTGCECELIF.

This clone came up a few times. For this DNA, TCRdb reports the protein of a much larger clone, which diverges at residue 16, most likely from a read error; the protein presented here is translated directly from the DNA. This chain connects TRDV1 to TRDJ1; TRDD3 aligns across 11 bases. The J gene, left out of TCRdb, was set here by checking the DNA against germline. Losses at the gene ends were 1 base for V and 2 bases for J; bases not matched to a gene: 18. Germline CDR1 reads TSWWSYY; CDR2 reads QGS. This CDR3 is built from 21 residues. The CDR3 here is CALGEPHRACPYWGITDKLIF. CDR3 coding DNA: TGTGCTCTTGGGGAACCACATCGGGCCTGCCCCTACTGGGGGATAACCGATAAACTCATCTTT.

The table lists this clone with many counts. Different DNA sequences within this sample yield the same CDR3. This sequence joins TRDV1 and TRDJ1; TRDD3 matches 9 bases. The J segment lost 0 bases and the V segment lost 7 bases, leaving 24 bases of the junction unmatched. CDR1 is TSWWSYY and CDR2 is QGS in the germline V gene. The CDR3 runs 21 residues. CDR3 protein: CALAPKAFPQLGDRYTDKLIF. The CDR3 DNA reads as TGTGCTCTTGCCCCAAAGGCCTTCCCCCAACTGGGGGACAGATACACCGATAAACTCATCTTT.

Details on this clone: A much larger clone differs by one base, so this may be a read error. The chain uses TRDV1 and TRDJ1, with D hard to call. The CDR3 contains 17 residues. Germline V CDR1 and CDR2: TSWWSYY, QGS. Trimming pared 3 bases from V and 1 base from J, leaving 18 bases between. The CDR3 region has the DNA TGTGCTCTTGGGGAGACCTTTCGAGGGAGTCCCACCGATAAACTCATCTTT. Translating it yields CALGETFRGSPTDKLIF.

With regard to this clone: TCRdb pairs this DNA with a much larger clone's protein that differs at residue 6, likely a read error; the protein shown was translated from the DNA. The V gene is listed as TRDV1; no J gene was called; the table's D call TRDD3 went unverified against the DNA. Germline lookup yields CDR1 TSWWSYY and CDR2 QGS. The length of the CDR3 is 21 residues. The DNA for the CDR3 is TGTGCTCTTGCCTTAATGGGGGCTACCCGTACTGGGGGAGTACCCACAAAACGGCTCATCTTT. Residues: CALALMGATRTGGVPTKRLIF.

In its sample, this clone was seen a few times. TCRdb's protein for this DNA is that of a much larger clone and differs from the translation at residue 15, likely a read error; the protein shown is the DNA translation. TRDV1 is the V gene, and the J gene was not called; TRDD3 was called by the table and not checked on the DNA. The CDR3 is 16 residues long. CDR1 and CDR2 from the germline V gene are TSWWSYY and QGS. CDR3 sequence (DNA): TGTGCTCTTGGGAATAACTGGGGGATACACGTCGATAAACTCACCTTT. Protein sequence: CALGNNWGIHVDKLTF.

This clone was seen only a few times. This likely traces to a read error, being one base from a far larger clone. The identical CDR3 is also encoded by other nucleotide sequences in the sample. The V and J genes are TRDV1 and TRDJ1; TRDD3 matches 11 bases. As TCRdb names no J gene, one was assigned here on the basis of a DNA match to germline. J gave up 6 bases and V 2 bases, and 11 bases lay outside the gene matches. CDR1 and CDR2 (germline): TSWWSYY, QGS. This CDR3 has 17 residues. The CDR3 DNA reads TGTGCTCTTGGGGAAGGGGTGGGGGATACGAATTCGTATAAACTCATCTTT. Encoded protein: CALGEGVGDTNSYKLIF.

This clone was recorded at least ten times. A single base is all that separates this from a far larger clone, so a read error is likely. Additional DNA sequences in this sample encode the identical CDR3. The V gene is TRDV3, the J gene TRDJ1; 9 nucleotides match TRDD3. This CDR3 has 18 residues. Per the germline V gene, CDR1 is TVYSNPD and CDR2 is GDNSRS (reference sequence). The CDR3: CAFNRGRWGIKDTDKLIF. The DNA for the CDR3 is TGTGCCTTTAACAGGGGTCGTTGGGGGATAAAGGACACCGATAAGCTCATCTTT. The full variable domain, completed using reference TRDV3 and TRDJ1, is CDKVTQSSPDQTVASGSEVVLLCTYDTVYSNPDLFWYRIRPDYSFQFVFYGDNSRSEGADFTQGRFSVKHILTQKAFHLVISPVRTEDSATYYCAFNRGRWGIKDTDKLIFGKGTRVTVEP.

A note on this clone: With a far larger clone one base away, a read error is the likely cause. Other DNA sequences in this sample translate to the same CDR3. This rearrangement joins TRDV1 to TRDJ1; D unresolved. TCRdb does not report a J gene; here it was assigned by matching the DNA to germline references. This CDR3 region has 16 residues. The V gene's germline CDR1 is TSWWSYY and CDR2 QGS. V was clipped by 3 bases and J by 0 bases, with 14 bases between them. Here the CDR3 reads CALGEREVWDTDKLIF. In DNA form, the CDR3 reads TGTGCTCTTGGGGAGCGGGAGGTTTGGGACACCGATAAACTCATCTTT.

To note about this clone: With only one base between it and a far larger clone, this is likely a read error. The sample has other DNA sequences that encode this CDR3 too. V usage is TRDV2 and J usage is TRDJ1; 7 bases align to TRDD3. Matching the DNA to germline supplied the J gene, which TCRdb does not give. V gave up 7 bases and J gave up 0 bases; unmatched junction bases: 28. CDR3 size: 21 residues. Germline-derived CDR1 and CDR2 are GEAIGNYY and EKD. The CDR3 coding sequence is TGTGCCTGCGACCTAATTTGGGAAATTGGGAGGGGCTGGGGGTACACCGATAAACTCATCTTT. Its protein product is CACDLIWEIGRGWGYTDKLIF.